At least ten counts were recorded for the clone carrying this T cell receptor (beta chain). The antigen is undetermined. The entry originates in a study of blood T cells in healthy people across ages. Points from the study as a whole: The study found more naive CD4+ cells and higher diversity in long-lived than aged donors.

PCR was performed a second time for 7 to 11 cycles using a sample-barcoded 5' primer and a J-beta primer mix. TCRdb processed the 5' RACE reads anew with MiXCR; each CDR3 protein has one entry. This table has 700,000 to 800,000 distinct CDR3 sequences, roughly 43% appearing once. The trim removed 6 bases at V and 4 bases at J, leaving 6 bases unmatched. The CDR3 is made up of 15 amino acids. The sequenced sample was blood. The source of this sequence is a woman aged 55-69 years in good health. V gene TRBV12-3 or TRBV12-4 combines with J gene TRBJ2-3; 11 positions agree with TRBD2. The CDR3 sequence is CASSELAGVPDTQYF. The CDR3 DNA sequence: TGTGCCAGCAGCGAACTAGCGGGAGTCCCAGATACGCAGTATTTT.